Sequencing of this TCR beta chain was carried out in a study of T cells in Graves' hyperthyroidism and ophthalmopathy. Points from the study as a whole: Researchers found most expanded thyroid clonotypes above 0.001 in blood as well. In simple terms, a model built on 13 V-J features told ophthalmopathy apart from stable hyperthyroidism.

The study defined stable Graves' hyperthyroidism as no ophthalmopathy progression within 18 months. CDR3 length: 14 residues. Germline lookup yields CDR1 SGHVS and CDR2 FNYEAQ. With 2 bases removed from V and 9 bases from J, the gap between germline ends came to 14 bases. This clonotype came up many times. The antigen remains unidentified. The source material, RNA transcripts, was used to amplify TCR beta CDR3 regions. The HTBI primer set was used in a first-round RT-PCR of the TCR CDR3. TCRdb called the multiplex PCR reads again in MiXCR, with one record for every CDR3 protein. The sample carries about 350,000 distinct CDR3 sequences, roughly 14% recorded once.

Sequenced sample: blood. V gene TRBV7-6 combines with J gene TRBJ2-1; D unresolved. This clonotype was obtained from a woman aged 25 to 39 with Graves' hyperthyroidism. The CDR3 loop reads CASSLMGGATEQFF. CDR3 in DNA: TGTGCCAGCAGCTTAATGGGCGGCGCGACTGAGCAGTTCTTC.